Listed below are T cell receptor beta chains from one sample, sequenced in a study of blood T cell repertoires in COVID-19. Generated by immunoSEQ multiplex PCR, the TCRdb table keeps only in-frame clones and is missing some. The repertoire holds 150,000 to 200,000 clones, with 85% to 90% as singletons. Sequenced input: peripheral blood. The receptor set was obtained from a woman aged 70-85 years with COVID-19, enrolled during active disease. Each CDR3 is given with its conserved first and last residue. Each record gives: clone size, V gene, D gene, J gene, CDR3 protein, CDR3 DNA. A D gene is named only where the DNA matches it firmly. A clone size is listed for some rows: how often the clone was seen (once, few, many), or a class if it is expanded.

clone_size: NA
v_call: TRBV7-7
d_call: TRBD1
j_call: TRBJ2-3
cdr3_aa: CASSLGGQVTDTQYF
cdr3_nt: TGTGCTAGCAGCTTAGGGGGACAGGTCACAGATACGCAGTATTTT

clone_size: NA
v_call: TRBV15
d_call: TRBD1
j_call: TRBJ1-1
cdr3_aa: CATSRDRVQNTEAFF
cdr3_nt: TGTGCCACCAGCAGGGACAGGGTCCAGAACACTGAAGCTTTCTTT

clone_size: NA
v_call: TRBV5-4
d_call: NA
j_call: TRBJ2-4
cdr3_aa: CASSSTRVGNIQYF
cdr3_nt: TGTGCCAGCAGCTCTACGCGGGTAGGAAACATTCAGTACTTC

clone_size: NA
v_call: TRBV10-3
d_call: NA
j_call: TRBJ2-6
cdr3_aa: CAISESTPGTGANVLTF
cdr3_nt: TGTGCCATCAGTGAGTCGACTCCGGGTACTGGGGCCAACGTCCTGACTTTC

clone_size: NA
v_call: TRBV3-1/TRBV3-2
d_call: NA
j_call: TRBJ2-7
cdr3_aa: CASSQGTHYYEQYF
cdr3_nt: TGTGCCAGCAGCCAAGGGACACATTACTACGAGCAGTACTTC

clone_size: NA
v_call: TRBV27
d_call: TRBD1
j_call: TRBJ1-6
cdr3_aa: CASSEIQGRVSPLHF
cdr3_nt: TGTGCCAGCAGTGAGATACAGGGGCGGGTTTCACCCCTCCACTTT

clone_size: NA
v_call: TRBV27
d_call: TRBD1
j_call: TRBJ2-7
cdr3_aa: CASRRDRGPYEQYF
cdr3_nt: TGTGCCAGCAGGAGGGACAGGGGGCCCTACGAGCAGTACTTC

clone_size: NA
v_call: TRBV18
d_call: NA
j_call: TRBJ1-1
cdr3_aa: CASSPNSGSTEAFF
cdr3_nt: TGTGCCAGCTCGCCGAACTCGGGGAGCACTGAAGCTTTCTTT

clone_size: NA
v_call: TRBV3-1/TRBV3-2
d_call: NA
j_call: TRBJ2-2
cdr3_aa: CASRPSSSQGTGELFF
cdr3_nt: TGTGCCAGCAGGCCAAGTTCTAGTCAGGGCACCGGGGAGCTGTTTTTT

clone_size: NA
v_call: TRBV12-5
d_call: NA
j_call: TRBJ1-1
cdr3_aa: CASGLVHTGEAFF
cdr3_nt: TGTGCTAGTGGTTTGGTTCATACAGGGGAAGCTTTCTTT

clone_size: NA
v_call: TRBV9
d_call: NA
j_call: TRBJ2-7
cdr3_aa: CASSVTPTGYEQYF
cdr3_nt: TGTGCCAGCAGCGTGACCCCGACGGGCTACGAGCAGTACTTC

clone_size: NA
v_call: TRBV14
d_call: NA
j_call: TRBJ2-2
cdr3_aa: CASSQNYNTGELFF
cdr3_nt: TGTGCCAGCAGCCAAAATTATAACACCGGGGAGCTGTTTTTT

clone_size: NA
v_call: TRBV5-6
d_call: TRBD2
j_call: TRBJ2-2
cdr3_aa: CASSFLGLAVGGELFF
cdr3_nt: TGTGCCAGCAGCTTTTTAGGACTAGCGGTGGGCGGGGAGCTGTTTTTT

clone_size: NA
v_call: TRBV6-5
d_call: NA
j_call: TRBJ2-7
cdr3_aa: CASSYDLASYEQYF
cdr3_nt: TGTGCCAGCAGTTACGATCTAGCGAGCTACGAGCAGTACTTC

clone_size: NA
v_call: TRBV5-1
d_call: NA
j_call: TRBJ2-7
cdr3_aa: CASSFQGLEQYF
cdr3_nt: TGCGCCAGCAGCTTTCAGGGATTGGAGCAGTACTTC

clone_size: NA
v_call: TRBV3-1/TRBV3-2
d_call: NA
j_call: TRBJ1-3
cdr3_aa: CASSQDSVSGNTIYF
cdr3_nt: TGTGCCAGCAGCCAAGACTCGGTATCCGGAAACACCATATATTTT

clone_size: NA
v_call: TRBV24-1
d_call: TRBD1
j_call: TRBJ1-2
cdr3_aa: CATSAMTGGNTF
cdr3_nt: TGTGCCACCAGTGCCATGACAGGGGGCAACACCTTC

clone_size: NA
v_call: TRBV7-2
d_call: TRBD2
j_call: TRBJ2-1
cdr3_aa: CASSSGNSYNEQFF
cdr3_nt: TGTGCCAGCAGTAGCGGGAACTCCTACAATGAGCAGTTCTTC

clone_size: few
v_call: TRBV7-2
d_call: TRBD1
j_call: TRBJ1-5
cdr3_aa: CASSLAPTGGQPQHF
cdr3_nt: TGTGCCAGCAGCTTAGCGCCTACAGGGGGTCAGCCCCAGCATTTT

clone_size: NA
v_call: TRBV5-1
d_call: TRBD2
j_call: TRBJ2-5
cdr3_aa: CASSPRAGGVETQYF
cdr3_nt: TGCGCCAGCAGCCCACGAGCGGGGGGCGTTGAGACCCAGTACTTC

clone_size: NA
v_call: TRBV19
d_call: NA
j_call: TRBJ1-4
cdr3_aa: CASSMGSGGKLFF
cdr3_nt: TGTGCCAGTAGTATGGGTTCCGGGGGAAAACTGTTTTTT

clone_size: NA
v_call: TRBV29-1
d_call: NA
j_call: TRBJ2-4
cdr3_aa: CSARRGGAGNIQYF
cdr3_nt: TGCAGCGCCCGTAGGGGGGGCGCTGGAAACATTCAGTACTTC

clone_size: NA
v_call: TRBV11-1
d_call: NA
j_call: TRBJ2-7
cdr3_aa: CASSLPTEYEQYF
cdr3_nt: TGTGCCAGCAGCCTACCGACAGAGTACGAGCAGTACTTC

clone_size: NA
v_call: TRBV12-3/TRBV12-4
d_call: TRBD1
j_call: TRBJ2-5
cdr3_aa: CASCQGAQETQYF
cdr3_nt: TGTGCCAGTTGTCAGGGGGCCCAAGAGACCCAGTACTTC

clone_size: NA
v_call: TRBV11-2
d_call: TRBD1
j_call: TRBJ2-1
cdr3_aa: CASSSRAGTGSYNEQFF
cdr3_nt: TGTGCCAGCAGCTCACGCGCCGGGACAGGGTCCTACAATGAGCAGTTCTTC

clone_size: once
v_call: TRBV24-1
d_call: TRBD2
j_call: TRBJ2-3
cdr3_aa: CATSDPTETSGKADTQYF
cdr3_nt: TGTGCCACCAGTGATCCCACAGAGACTAGCGGGAAGGCAGATACGCAGTATTTT

clone_size: NA
v_call: TRBV21-1
d_call: NA
j_call: TRBJ1-1
cdr3_aa: CASRPDRKTMNTEAFF
cdr3_nt: TGTGCCAGCCGGCCGGACAGGAAGACCATGAACACTGAAGCTTTCTTT

clone_size: NA
v_call: TRBV12-3/TRBV12-4
d_call: TRBD1
j_call: TRBJ2-2
cdr3_aa: CASSTGVGGELFF
cdr3_nt: TGTGCCAGCTCGACAGGGGTGGGCGGGGAGCTGTTTTTT

clone_size: NA
v_call: TRBV3-1/TRBV3-2
d_call: NA
j_call: TRBJ2-3
cdr3_aa: CASSQESKSTDTQYF
cdr3_nt: TGTGCCAGCAGCCAAGAGTCCAAAAGCACAGATACGCAGTATTTT

clone_size: few
v_call: TRBV2
d_call: TRBD2
j_call: TRBJ2-7
cdr3_aa: CASRRLAGVEQYF
cdr3_nt: TGTGCCAGCAGGAGACTAGCGGGAGTCGAGCAGTACTTC

clone_size: once
v_call: TRBV11-3
d_call: TRBD2
j_call: TRBJ2-5
cdr3_aa: CASSAGLAVLIQETQYF
cdr3_nt: TGTGCCAGCAGCGCGGGACTAGCGGTCCTCATCCAAGAGACCCAGTACTTC

clone_size: NA
v_call: TRBV5-1
d_call: TRBD1
j_call: TRBJ1-5
cdr3_aa: CASSLVPRGLNQPQHF
cdr3_nt: TGCGCCAGCAGCTTGGTCCCCAGGGGGCTCAATCAGCCCCAGCATTTT

clone_size: NA
v_call: TRBV3-1/TRBV3-2
d_call: NA
j_call: TRBJ2-7
cdr3_aa: CASSQAVYEQYF
cdr3_nt: TGTGCCAGCAGCCAAGCTGTCTACGAGCAGTACTTC

clone_size: NA
v_call: TRBV11-3
d_call: TRBD2
j_call: TRBJ2-1
cdr3_aa: CASSYRLAGVGEQFF
cdr3_nt: TGTGCCAGCAGCTACCGACTAGCGGGAGTCGGTGAGCAGTTCTTC

clone_size: NA
v_call: TRBV28
d_call: NA
j_call: TRBJ1-5
cdr3_aa: CASSPDSLEQPQHF
cdr3_nt: TGTGCCAGCAGTCCGGACAGTCTTGAGCAGCCCCAGCATTTT

clone_size: NA
v_call: TRBV5-1
d_call: TRBD2
j_call: TRBJ2-2
cdr3_aa: CASSLGQGTSGSTGELFF
cdr3_nt: TGCGCCAGCAGCTTGGGACAAGGGACTAGCGGGAGTACCGGGGAGCTGTTTTTT

clone_size: NA
v_call: TRBV18
d_call: NA
j_call: TRBJ1-5
cdr3_aa: CASSRRQDNQPQHF
cdr3_nt: TGTGCCAGCTCACGTAGACAGGACAATCAGCCCCAGCATTTT

clone_size: few
v_call: TRBV30
d_call: NA
j_call: TRBJ1-1
cdr3_aa: CAGLRGDTEAFF
cdr3_nt: TGTGCCGGGCTTCGGGGGGACACTGAAGCTTTCTTT

clone_size: NA
v_call: TRBV6-2/TRBV6-3
d_call: NA
j_call: TRBJ2-7
cdr3_aa: CASSRDMGSEQYF
cdr3_nt: TGTGCCAGCAGCCGGGACATGGGTTCCGAGCAGTACTTC

clone_size: NA
v_call: TRBV3-1/TRBV3-2
d_call: TRBD1
j_call: TRBJ1-2
cdr3_aa: CASSQLSGTGDYGYTF
cdr3_nt: TGTGCCAGCAGCCAATTATCCGGGACAGGGGACTATGGCTACACCTTC

clone_size: NA
v_call: TRBV5-1
d_call: NA
j_call: TRBJ2-7
cdr3_aa: CASSSFSYEQYF
cdr3_nt: TGCGCCAGCAGCTCCTTCTCCTACGAGCAGTACTTC

clone_size: NA
v_call: TRBV5-6
d_call: NA
j_call: TRBJ1-2
cdr3_aa: CASSLIHRSYGYTF
cdr3_nt: TGTGCCAGCAGCTTAATTCACAGGAGTTATGGCTACACCTTC

clone_size: NA
v_call: TRBV30
d_call: NA
j_call: TRBJ2-7
cdr3_aa: CAWNQGSFYEQYF
cdr3_nt: TGTGCCTGGAACCAGGGGAGTTTCTACGAGCAGTACTTC

clone_size: NA
v_call: TRBV7-9
d_call: NA
j_call: TRBJ1-1
cdr3_aa: CASIPLADTEAFF
cdr3_nt: TGTGCCAGCATCCCTTTGGCGGACACTGAAGCTTTCTTT

clone_size: NA
v_call: TRBV6-5
d_call: NA
j_call: TRBJ1-4
cdr3_aa: CASSLIPGLINEKLFF
cdr3_nt: TGTGCCAGCAGTTTAATACCGGGACTGATTAATGAAAAACTGTTTTTT

clone_size: NA
v_call: TRBV5-6
d_call: TRBD1
j_call: TRBJ2-7
cdr3_aa: CASSLGSRGSSYEQYF
cdr3_nt: TGTGCCAGCAGCTTGGGGAGCAGGGGGAGCTCCTACGAGCAGTACTTC

clone_size: NA
v_call: TRBV5-4
d_call: TRBD2
j_call: TRBJ2-3
cdr3_aa: CASSLDYLAGTDTQYF
cdr3_nt: TGTGCCAGCAGCTTGGATTATCTAGCGGGCACAGATACGCAGTATTTT

clone_size: NA
v_call: TRBV6-4
d_call: TRBD2
j_call: TRBJ2-3
cdr3_aa: CASSTGLADTDTQYF
cdr3_nt: TGTGCCAGCAGCACGGGACTAGCGGACACAGATACGCAGTATTTT

clone_size: NA
v_call: TRBV6-1
d_call: NA
j_call: TRBJ1-6
cdr3_aa: CASSEWHSRDTYNSPLHF
cdr3_nt: TGTGCCAGCAGTGAATGGCACTCACGGGACACCTATAATTCACCCCTCCACTTT

clone_size: NA
v_call: TRBV7-2
d_call: NA
j_call: TRBJ2-7
cdr3_aa: CASRMGGALYEQYF
cdr3_nt: TGTGCCAGCAGGATGGGGGGGGCTCTCTACGAGCAGTACTTC

clone_size: NA
v_call: TRBV27
d_call: TRBD2
j_call: TRBJ2-1
cdr3_aa: CATRTSGDYNEQFF
cdr3_nt: TGTGCCACCCGGACTAGCGGGGATTACAATGAGCAGTTCTTC

clone_size: NA
v_call: TRBV6-2/TRBV6-3
d_call: TRBD2
j_call: TRBJ2-3
cdr3_aa: CASSYSSRREGTDTQYF
cdr3_nt: TGTGCCAGCAGTTACTCCAGTCGGCGGGAGGGAACAGATACGCAGTATTTT

clone_size: NA
v_call: TRBV3-1/TRBV3-2
d_call: TRBD1
j_call: TRBJ1-4
cdr3_aa: CASSRNPPGGNEKLFF
cdr3_nt: TGTGCCAGCAGCCGAAACCCCCCAGGGGGAAATGAAAAACTGTTTTTT

clone_size: NA
v_call: TRBV29-1
d_call: TRBD2
j_call: TRBJ2-1
cdr3_aa: CSVDPASGMINEQFF
cdr3_nt: TGCAGCGTTGATCCCGCTAGCGGGATGATCAATGAGCAGTTCTTC

clone_size: NA
v_call: TRBV5-1
d_call: NA
j_call: TRBJ2-3
cdr3_aa: CASSPGASTDTQYF
cdr3_nt: TGCGCCAGCAGCCCGGGAGCTAGCACAGATACGCAGTATTTT

clone_size: NA
v_call: TRBV7-3
d_call: NA
j_call: TRBJ1-1
cdr3_aa: CASSYTGNTEAFF
cdr3_nt: TGTGCCAGCAGCTATACAGGGAACACTGAAGCTTTCTTT

clone_size: NA
v_call: TRBV28
d_call: TRBD2
j_call: TRBJ2-1
cdr3_aa: CASMRLARSYNEQFF
cdr3_nt: TGTGCCAGCATGAGACTAGCGCGCTCCTACAATGAGCAGTTCTTC